This TCR beta chain was identified during a study of cytomegalovirus exposure and HLA in healthy donors. Regarding donors, all were healthy bone marrow donors. Germline assignment: CDR1 SGHDT and CDR2 YYEEEE. The CDR3 sequence is 16 residues long. The ends were cut back, 0 bases at V and 10 bases at J, with 19 bases in the middle. Study-level findings and limits: Among immune exposure information, only CMV serostatus was available.

In the PCR, 60 Vbeta and 13 Jbeta primers were used. TCRdb keeps only in-frame clones here, not all; method: immunoSEQ multiplex PCR. The data contain 250,000 to 350,000 clones, roughly two thirds of them singletons. Comment on this clone: No antigen is known for it.

The chain carries TRBV5-6 and TRBJ1-4; D is perhaps TRBD1 (6 bases). This sequence was found in a female donor in good health and CMV-seronegative. The sequenced sample was PBMCs. The CDR3: CASSLDFQGQDTKLFF. The CDR3 nucleotides are TGTGCCAGCAGCTTGGATTTCCAGGGGCAAGATACAAAACTGTTTTTT. The variable domain in full, with the rest retrieved from reference TRBV5-6 and TRBJ1-4, is DAGVTQSPTHLIKTRGQQVTLRCSPKSGHDTVSWYQQALGQGPQFIFQYYEEEERQRGNFPDRFSGHQFPNYSSELNVNALLLGDSALYLCASSLDFQGQDTKLFFGSGTQLSVL.